The 31 T cell receptor beta chains listed next were all sequenced from one sample in a study of cytotoxic CD8 clonotypes in ibrutinib-treated CLL. Method: immunoSEQ multiplex PCR; TCRdb's copy keeps in-frame clones and lacks some. The table records roughly 200,000 clones, around 70% of them present only once. The sequences come from PBMCs, collected after 12 months of ibrutinib treatment. These receptors all stem from a human donor with chronic lymphocytic leukemia.

The chain is built from TRBV9 and TRBJ2-7, with 7 bases lining up with TRBD2. Germline values: CDR1 SGDLS, CDR2 YYNGEE. CDR3 size: 12 residues. V gave up 3 bases and J gave up 7 bases; unmatched junction bases: 4. The CDR3 protein is CASSAQRGEQYF. CDR3 bases: TGTGCCAGCAGCGCCCAGCGGGGTGAGCAGTACTTC.

This clone was counted a few times. Other DNA sequences from this sample encode an identical CDR3 as well. V usage is TRBV18 and J usage is TRBJ2-3; 7 bases are a match to TRBD2. The CDR3 sequence is 14 residues long. Germline V gene sequence: CDR1 KGHSH, CDR2 LQKENI. With V trimmed by 2 bases and J by 4 bases, 3 bases remained unmatched. The CDR3 sequence: CASSPGRGADTQYF. DNA for the CDR3: TGTGCCAGCTCACCAGGGAGGGGAGCAGATACGCAGTATTTT.

This clone was seen only once. The rearrangement joins TRBV7-2 to TRBJ2-7; TRBD2 matches 13 bases. V gave up 6 bases and J gave up 7 bases; unmatched junction bases: 6. The germline CDR1 and CDR2 sequences are SGHTA and FQGNSA. This CDR3 is 14 amino acids long. The CDR3 region is CASSHGLAGVEQYF. The DNA of the CDR3 is TGTGCCAGCAGTCATGGACTAGCGGGAGTTGAGCAGTACTTC.

Only one count was recorded for this clone. The gene calls are TRBV7-9 and TRBJ2-1; no reliable D call. Germline lookup yields CDR1 SEHNR and CDR2 FQNEAQ (reference sequence). The germline V and J ends were trimmed by 5 bases and 0 bases, with 8 bases remaining between them. There are 14 residues in the CDR3. CDR3 nucleotides: TGTGCCAGCAGCGCCAGAGCCTCCTACAATGAGCAGTTCTTC. It encodes CASSARASYNEQFF.

The CDR3 nucleotides are TGCAGCGGTGGACAGTACACTGAAGCTTTCTTT. Translating it yields CSGGQYTEAFF. The chain joins TRBV29-1 to TRBJ1-1, with D possibly TRBD1 on 6 matching bases. This CDR3 is built from 11 residues. Deletions cut 7 bases from V and 3 bases from J, with 9 bases between. Germline CDR1 and CDR2: SQVTM and ANQGSEA.

The V and J genes are TRBV4-2 and TRBJ1-4, with D possibly TRBD1 on 5 matching bases. The CDR3 totals 15 residues. Per the germline V gene, CDR1 is LGHNA and CDR2 is YNFKEQ. The V end lost 5 bases, the J end lost 5 bases, and 15 bases lay between the germline ends. The CDR3 DNA is TGTGCCAGCAGCGTCAGGGAGTACCACAATGAAAAACTGTTTTTT. Its translation: CASSVREYHNEKLFF.

V usage is TRBV18 and J usage is TRBJ1-6; TRBD1 aligns across 8 bases. Germline V gives CDR1 KGHSH, CDR2 LQKENI. This CDR3 has 15 residues. Trimming cost V 6 bases and J 2 bases; bases outside gene matches: 3. The CDR3 is CASSDRDTYNSPLHF. CDR3 sequence (DNA): TGTGCCAGCTCGGACAGGGACACCTATAATTCACCCCTCCACTTT.

The chain joins TRBV28 to TRBJ2-7; 7 bases fit TRBD2. The V gene end was trimmed by 1 base and the J gene end by 1 base; junction bases not matched to a gene: 1. The CDR3 sequence is 14 residues long. The germline V gene has CDR1 MDHEN and CDR2 SYDVKM. The CDR3 here is CASSLLGLSYEQYF. CDR3 in DNA: TGTGCCAGCAGTTTATTGGGACTATCCTACGAGCAGTACTTC.

The chain has TRBV6-4 and TRBJ2-7; 8 bases line up with TRBD2. Germline CDR1 reads MRHNA; CDR2 reads SNTAGT. The CDR3 sequence is 14 residues long. After removal of 2 bases from V and 2 bases from J, the junction contained 2 bases not matched to a gene. The CDR3 loop is CASSDREGPYEQYF. For the CDR3, the DNA is TGTGCCAGCAGTGACCGGGAGGGCCCCTACGAGCAGTACTTC.

The chain links TRBV7-2 to TRBJ1-4; tentatively, D is TRBD1 (5 bases). Germline V gene data show CDR1 as SGHTA and CDR2 as FQGNSA. Trimming took off 2 bases at V and 8 bases at J, with 12 bases between the two ends. This CDR3 comprises 14 residues. Here the CDR3 DNA reads TGTGCCAGCAGCTTAATCCCGGGGCTGGAAAAACTGTTTTTT. It yields the protein CASSLIPGLEKLFF. Full variable domain (missing parts from reference TRBV7-2 and TRBJ1-4): GAGVSQSPSNKVTEKGKDVELRCDPISGHTALYWYRQSLGQGLEFLIYFQGNSAPDKSGLPSDRFSAERTGGSVSTLTIQRTQQEDSAVYLCASSLIPGLEKLFFGSGTQLSVL.

J is TRBJ2-1 and V is TRBV9; a weak D match, TRBD2 (7 bases). V lost 2 bases, J lost 6 bases, and 15 bases lay in between. The CDR3 loop spans 15 amino acids. Looked up from germline, CDR1 is SGDLS and CDR2 is YYNGEE. CDR3 nucleotide sequence: TGTGCCAGCAGCGTTGGGGGGGGCTCGACCAATGAGCAGTTCTTC. Translating gives CASSVGGGSTNEQFF.

This clone was seen only a few times. The chain combines TRBV30 with TRBJ1-1, with 10 bases identical to TRBD1. Trimming took 1 base from V and 5 from J; bases not matched to a gene: 7. The germline gives CDR1 GTSNPN, CDR2 SVGIG (reference sequence). This CDR3 comprises 15 residues. The chain's CDR3 is CAWSDPGTGVTEAFF. The CDR3 nucleotides read TGTGCCTGGAGTGATCCTGGGACAGGGGTGACTGAAGCTTTCTTT.

The chain links TRBV28 to TRBJ2-3; 8 bases agree with TRBD2. CDR3 length equals 16 residues. The V gene end was trimmed by 4 bases and the J gene end by 7 bases; junction bases not matched to a gene: 13. Germline values: CDR1 MDHEN, CDR2 SYDVKM. The CDR3: CASSSPGGGRYHTQYF. DNA of the CDR3: TGTGCCAGCAGTTCCCCGGGGGGCGGGAGGTATCATACGCAGTATTTT.

CDR3 nucleotide sequence: TGTGCCAGCAGGCTAGCGGGGGGGCTCTACAATGAGCAGTTCTTC. This sequence encodes CASRLAGGLYNEQFF. The chain carries TRBV6-5 and TRBJ2-1; 12 bases match TRBD2. The V gene's germline CDR1 is MNHEY and CDR2 SVGAGI. The CDR3 sequence is 15 residues long. V was pared by 6 bases and J by 3 bases, with 3 bases of the junction left unmatched.

The gene calls are TRBV9 and TRBJ1-1; D uncertain. The CDR3 is made up of 14 amino acids. V was cut by 0 bases and J by 5 bases, with 11 bases left in between. Germline V lookup: CDR1 SGDLS, CDR2 YYNGEE. This CDR3 is CASSVGTVQTEAFF. The CDR3 region has the DNA TGTGCCAGCAGCGTAGGAACAGTTCAAACTGAAGCTTTCTTT.

The rearrangement links TRBV5-4 to TRBJ1-2, with a possible D match to TRBD1 (5 bases). V was pared by 4 bases and J by 8 bases, with 18 bases between. The CDR3 loop spans 14 amino acids. The germline CDR1 and CDR2 sequences are SGHNT and YYREEE (reference sequence). The DNA for the CDR3 is TGTGCCAGCAGCGCAACCCGGGACCCGCAGGGCTACACCTTC. Translation gives CASSATRDPQGYTF.

The V gene is TRBV20-1, the J gene TRBJ1-1, with a possible D match to TRBD1 (5 bases). Trimming took off 1 base at V and 6 bases at J, with 6 bases between the two ends. Germline V lookup: CDR1 DFQATT, CDR2 SNEGSKA (reference sequence). The CDR3 is 11 residues long. CDR3 nucleotide sequence: TGCAGTGCTAGAGCAGGGCCTGAAGCTTTCTTT. Translated: CSARAGPEAFF.

This clone was found once. As DNA, the CDR3 is TGTGCCAGCAGCTTAGGTCAACTTTTTGTTGGGGAGGCTAATGAAAAACTGTTTTTT. It encodes CASSLGQLFVGEANEKLFF. This chain connects TRBV7-9 to TRBJ1-4; D remains unclear. V lost 1 base and J lost 3, with 21 bases in between. This CDR3 region has 19 residues. Germline CDR1 SEHNR, CDR2 FQNEAQ (reference sequence).

The chain recombines TRBV5-1 with TRBJ2-5; no definite D call. CDR1 and CDR2 from the germline V gene are SGHRS and YFSETQ. V was shortened by 0 bases and J by 2 bases, with 17 bases between the two germline ends. The CDR3 is 17 amino acids. Here the CDR3 reads CASSLGVATIKQETQYF. The DNA of the CDR3 is TGCGCCAGCAGCTTGGGTGTCGCGACCATAAAGCAAGAGACCCAGTACTTC.

J is TRBJ1-5 and V is TRBV29-1; D may be TRBD1 (6 bases). The CDR3 length is 13 residues. V shed 6 bases and J shed 7 bases, with 16 bases lying between them. Germline CDR1 reads SQVTM; CDR2 reads ANQGSEA. The CDR3 is CSVGGGAGQPQHF. In DNA, the CDR3 is TGCAGCGTCGGAGGGGGGGCGGGCCAGCCCCAGCATTTT.

V usage is TRBV19 and J usage is TRBJ1-2; possibly TRBD1 for D (6 bases). Germline CDR1 and CDR2: LNHDA and SQIVND (reference sequence). The CDR3 length is 15 residues. Trimming pared 5 bases from V and 7 bases from J, leaving 20 bases between. The CDR3 spells CASSVQTGLPFGYTF. In DNA, the CDR3 is TGTGCCAGTAGTGTCCAAACAGGGCTCCCCTTTGGCTACACCTTC.

This clone was recorded a few times. The rearrangement uses TRBV5-1 and TRBJ1-5; 7 bases map to TRBD1. The CDR3 is made up of 16 amino acids. Germline values: CDR1 SGHRS, CDR2 YFSETQ. Trimming cost V 4 bases and J 7 bases; bases outside gene matches: 14. CDR3 in DNA: TGCGCCAGCAGCCCCCGGGCCAGGGGGTCGGGACAGCCCCAGCATTTT. It specifies CASSPRARGSGQPQHF. Variable domain in full (rest from reference TRBV5-1 and TRBJ1-5): KAGVTQTPRYLIKTRGQQVTLSCSPISGHRSVSWYQQTPGQGLQFLFEYFSETQRNKGNFPGRFSGRQFSNSRSEMNVSTLELGDSALYLCASSPRARGSGQPQHFGDGTRLSIL.

The CDR3 sequence: CASSWTVRQFF. CDR3 DNA: TGTGCCAGCAGCTGGACAGTGCGGCAGTTCTTC. The gene calls are TRBV28 and TRBJ2-1, with D possibly being TRBD1 (6 bases). V was clipped by 6 bases and J by 12 bases, with 12 bases between them. This CDR3 spans 11 amino acids. Germline assignment: CDR1 MDHEN and CDR2 SYDVKM.

The chain employs TRBV29-1 and TRBJ1-5; D perhaps matches TRBD1 (5 bases). Trimming cost V 4 bases and J 5 bases, with 9 bases left between them. Per germline, CDR1 SQVTM and CDR2 ANQGSEA. The CDR3 extends over 12 amino acids. The CDR3 DNA follows: TGCAGCGTTGGTCGGGGGGATCAGCCCCAGCATTTT. The encoded protein is CSVGRGDQPQHF.

This chain joins TRBV28 and TRBJ2-7; 7 nucleotides align to TRBD2. Germline trimming cut 4 bases from V and 6 bases from J; bases unmatched to any gene: 9. There are 14 residues in the CDR3. CDR1 is MDHEN and CDR2 is SYDVKM in the germline V gene. The CDR3 protein is CASSSLSGRREQYF. The DNA of the CDR3 is TGTGCCAGCAGTTCATTATCCGGGAGGCGCGAGCAGTACTTC. The whole variable domain, remainder taken from reference TRBV28 and TRBJ2-7, is DVKVTQSSRYLVKRTGEKVFLECVQDMDHENMFWYRQDPGLGLRLIYFSYDVKMKEKGDIPEGYSVSREKKERFSLILESASTNQTSMYLCASSSLSGRREQYFGPGTRLTVT.

In this sample, this clone turned up a few times. V usage is TRBV11-2 and J usage is TRBJ1-6; the D is unclear. The germline CDR1 and CDR2 sequences are SGHAT and FQNNGV. The CDR3 is made up of 17 amino acids. Trimming cost V 1 base and J 8 bases, with 18 bases left between them. CDR3 amino acids: CASSLVDYSMRYSPLHF. The CDR3 DNA reads as TGTGCCAGCAGCTTAGTTGATTACAGTATGAGGTATTCACCCCTCCACTTT.

The chain links TRBV5-1 to TRBJ1-2; D might be TRBD1 (6 bases). The CDR3 spans 15 residues. Germline CDR1 and CDR2: SGHRS and YFSETQ. Trimming stripped 6 bases from V and 1 base from J, with 16 bases between. The CDR3 DNA follows: TGCGCCAGCAATCCATGGACAGAAGTTAACTATGGCTACACCTTC. This encodes CASNPWTEVNYGYTF.

V gene TRBV27 combines with J gene TRBJ1-2; D unresolved. Trimming shortened V by 2 bases and J by 1 base, and 11 bases separated the two germline ends. Per the germline V gene, CDR1 is MNHEY and CDR2 is SMNVEV (reference sequence). This CDR3 is built from 15 residues. The CDR3 region is CASSLTPPHNYGYTF. The CDR3 DNA reads TGTGCCAGCAGTTTAACACCTCCACATAACTATGGCTACACCTTC.

This rearrangement joins TRBV6-1 to TRBJ2-5, with TRBD1 matching 7 bases. With 7 bases clipped from V and 5 bases from J, the junction kept 4 bases outside the gene matches. Germline CDR1 is MNHNS and CDR2 is SASEGT. The CDR3 has 12 residues. The CDR3 DNA sequence: TGTGCCAGCATGACAGGGATGGAGACCCAGTACTTC. This encodes CASMTGMETQYF.

The chain has TRBV4-1 and TRBJ1-3, with unresolved D. Germline loops: CDR1 MGHRA, CDR2 YSYEKL. The CDR3 loop spans 14 amino acids. The V gene lost 2 bases and the J gene lost 5 bases, with 10 bases spanning the gap. The CDR3 loop reads CASSQLWIRNTIYF. CDR3 sequence (DNA): TGCGCCAGCAGCCAACTTTGGATTAGAAACACCATATATTTT.

The chain combines TRBV11-3 with TRBJ2-5, with D perhaps being TRBD1 or TRBD2 (5 bases each). Between the trimmed V and J ends, which lost 1 base and 4 bases, there was a span of 13 bases. This CDR3 is built from 15 residues. CDR1 and CDR2 from the germline V gene are SGHNT and YENEEA. The CDR3 region is CASSLGLGTAETQYF. Here the CDR3 DNA reads TGTGCCAGCAGCTTAGGATTGGGGACGGCAGAGACCCAGTACTTC.